The 7 T cell receptor beta chains presented below share a single source sample, sequenced in a study of T cells in women clearing cervical HPV infection. Sequencing was performed with immunoSEQ multiplex PCR; in TCRdb, only in-frame clones are kept and a portion is missing. The table lists around 18,000 clones. Material: blood buffy coat. These receptors all come from a woman between 18 and 70 years old with a cervical HPV16 infection that either progressed to CIN3+ or cleared (not recorded which).

Comment on this clone: The CDR3 goes on 3 residues after the read ends, and that part is filled in from the germline J gene. The rearrangement uses TRBV6-2 or TRBV6-3 and TRBJ1-1, with D uncertain. V was trimmed by 5 bases and J by 3 bases, leaving 10 bases between them. This CDR3 is built from 13 residues. CDR1 and CDR2 (germline): MNHEY, SVGEGT. The CDR3 bases that were read are TGTGCCAGCAGTCTAGAGCGGGACACTGAA. Its protein product is CASSLERDTE. The entire CDR3 sequence reads CASSLERDTEAFF.

With respect to this clone: Read sequence stops 3 residues before the CDR3 end, and the germline J gene provides the missing end. The chain joins TRBV2 to TRBJ2-2; TRBD1 is a possible D gene (6 bases). Germline V gene lookup returns CDR1 SNHLY and CDR2 FYNNEI. The CDR3 runs 17 residues. Trimming cost V 2 bases and J 4 bases, with 17 bases left between them. CDR3 DNA, as far as it was read: TGTGCCAGCAGTGAATTGGACACAGGGTCAGGCACCGGGGAG. This sequence encodes CASSELDTGSGTGE. The complete CDR3 sequence is CASSELDTGSGTGELFF.

As concerns this clone: The CDR3 end falls 3 residues outside the read, so it is completed with the germline J gene. V gene TRBV4-2 combines with J gene TRBJ2-5; TRBD1 is a possible D gene (8 bases). CDR3 size: 17 residues. Looked up from germline, CDR1 is LGHNA and CDR2 is YNFKEQ. Trimming left V 4 bases short and J 3 bases short, with 21 bases between. CDR3 in amino acids: CASSPGTGQRDEETQYF. The covered CDR3 bases are TGTGCCAGCAGCCCCGGGACAGGTCAGCGGGACGAAGAGACC.

This clone counts as medium-sized by frequency. Coverage ceases 3 residues before the CDR3 finishes, and the germline J gene fills in the end. The chain is built from TRBV19 and TRBJ2-3, with 12 bases that match TRBD2. The CDR3 totals 18 residues. Germline-derived CDR1 and CDR2 are LNHDA and SQIVND (reference sequence). The junction had 11 bases not matched to a gene; V was cut back by 6 bases and J by 1 base. The part of the CDR3 DNA that was read is TGTGCCAGTAGCCCGACTAGCGGGGGAGCTATGGGCACAGATACG. It yields the protein CASSPTSGGAMGTDT. The whole CDR3 sequence is CASSPTSGGAMGTDTQYF. Filled out from reference TRBV19 and TRBJ2-3, the complete variable domain reads DGGITQSPKYLFRKEGQNVTLSCEQNLNHDAMYWYRQDPGQGLRLIYYSQIVNDFQKGDIAEGYSVSREKKESFPLTVTSAQKNPTAFYLCASSPTSGGAMGTDTQYFGPGTRLTVL.

To note about this clone: Coverage ceases 3 residues before the CDR3 finishes, and the germline J gene fills in the end. The chain joins TRBV6-4 to TRBJ2-3, with D perhaps matching TRBD1 (6 bases). The CDR3 totals 15 residues. Germline V gene sequence: CDR1 MRHNA, CDR2 SNTAGT. V dropped 0 bases and J dropped 4 bases, with 11 bases sitting between them. CDR3 loop: CASSDSGQGSDTQYF. The CDR3 bases that were read are TGTGCCAGCAGTGACTCCGGGCAGGGGTCAGATACG.

Comment on this clone: Read coverage stops 3 residues before the CDR3 terminus; the germline J gene supplies the remainder. The chain joins TRBV6-2 or TRBV6-3 to TRBJ2-5; perhaps TRBD1 as D (5 bases). Germline V CDR1 and CDR2: MNHEY, SVGEGT. V lost 8 bases and J lost 0, with 7 bases in between. The CDR3 runs to 12 residues. The sequenced part of the CDR3 DNA is TGTGCCAGCGAGACAGACCAAGAGACC. This translates into CASETDQET. The entire CDR3 reads CASETDQETQYF.

CDR3 DNA (partial): TGCAGTGCCACAGCCGGGACAGGGGGCCCTAACTATGGC. Translation: CSATAGTGGPNYG. The full CDR3 protein is CSATAGTGGPNYGYTF. The chain uses TRBV20-1 and TRBJ1-2, with 12 bases lining up with TRBD1. The CDR3 end is not reached by the read, which stops 3 residues before it; the germline J gene fills it in. The CDR3 has 16 amino acids. The V gene end was trimmed by 6 bases and the J gene end by 0 bases; junction bases not matched to a gene: 8. The germline CDR1 and CDR2 sequences are DFQATT and SNEGSKA (reference sequence).